Each of the 27 T cell receptor beta chains below was sequenced from the same sample in a study of T cell responses to AZD1222 COVID-19 vaccine. The data were produced by immunoSEQ multiplex PCR, yet TCRdb's version contains in-frame clones alone and is incomplete. This sample has over 100,000 clones, with around 90% found just once. The input for sequencing was peripheral blood, taken on day 0 of AZD1222 vaccination. The receptors come from an adult in good health.

The gene calls are TRBV19 and TRBJ1-1, with 10 positions matching TRBD1. The CDR3 runs 17 residues. Germline values: CDR1 LNHDA, CDR2 SQIVND (reference sequence). V gave up 0 bases and J gave up 3 bases; unmatched junction bases: 7. The CDR3 region has the DNA TGTGCCAGTAGTATAGACGCCGGGACAGGGGTTTACACTGAAGCTTTCTTT. Protein: CASSIDAGTGVYTEAFF.

The chain is built from TRBV24-1 and TRBJ2-1, with 11 bases identical to TRBD2. CDR1 is KGHDR, CDR2 SFDVKD, per germline. V lost 5 bases, J lost 7 bases, and 9 bases stayed unmatched. The CDR3 consists of 16 residues. The CDR3 loop reads CATSARVAGGLNEQFF. CDR3 DNA sequence: TGTGCCACCAGTGCCCGAGTAGCGGGAGGGCTGAATGAGCAGTTCTTC.

The V and J genes are TRBV6-5 and TRBJ1-1; D remains unclear. Germline-derived CDR1 and CDR2 are MNHEY and SVGAGI. The CDR3 length is 15 residues. Trimming shortened V by 0 bases and J by 1 base, and 9 bases separated the two germline ends. Written as DNA, the CDR3 is TGTGCCAGCAGTTACTCGCTAGCGAGGAACACTGAAGCTTTCTTT. Amino acid sequence: CASSYSLARNTEAFF.

The chain recombines TRBV5-6 with TRBJ1-1; D gene ambiguous. The CDR3 is 14 residues long. Germline V CDR1 and CDR2: SGHDT, YYEEEE. V lost 2 bases, J lost 6 bases, and 14 bases lay in between. The DNA of the CDR3 is TGTGCCAGCAGCTTCGGCAGTCCTTTTGCTGAAGCTTTCTTT. Translation: CASSFGSPFAEAFF.

The V call is TRBV20-1, the J call TRBJ1-1, with 7 bases lining up with TRBD1. The CDR3 sequence is 11 residues long. The V and J ends lost 5 bases and 9 bases, in that order; junction bases with no gene match: 6. Germline V gene data show CDR1 as DFQATT and CDR2 as SNEGSKA (reference sequence). CDR3 protein: CSASWDSQAFF. DNA for the CDR3: TGCAGTGCTTCCTGGGACAGTCAAGCTTTCTTT.

The chain uses TRBV12-3 or TRBV12-4 and TRBJ1-5; the D is unclear. The CDR3 covers 13 residues. V gave up 2 bases and J gave up 9 bases, with 11 bases separating them. The CDR3 DNA is TGTGCCAGCAGTTTAAACACCGAGACGCCCCAGCATTTT. Translation gives CASSLNTETPQHF.

The chain couples TRBV9 to TRBJ1-2; no reliable D call. The germline V gene has CDR1 SGDLS and CDR2 YYNGEE. Trimming removed 4 bases from V and 6 bases from J, with 13 bases in between. This CDR3 region has 13 residues. For the CDR3, the DNA is TGTGCCAGCAGCCCCCGGTTCTCGGATGGCTACACCTTC. Residues: CASSPRFSDGYTF.

This clone has more than one count but fewer than ten. The genes are TRBV19 and TRBJ1-6, with TRBD1 as a possible D gene (5 bases). The V gene lost 3 bases and the J gene lost 7 bases, with 10 bases spanning the gap. Germline V gene sequence: CDR1 LNHDA, CDR2 SQIVND (reference sequence). The CDR3 runs to 14 residues. This CDR3 is CASSIGGSNSPLHF. The CDR3 bases are TGTGCCAGTAGTATCGGGGGTTCGAATTCACCCCTCCACTTT.

The chain uses TRBV5-4 and TRBJ2-7, with unresolved D. This CDR3 region has 11 residues. Germline assignment: CDR1 SGHNT and CDR2 YYREEE (reference sequence). Between the trimmed V and J ends, which lost 4 bases and 5 bases, there was a span of 7 bases. The CDR3: CASSLSNEQYF. The CDR3 nucleotides are TGTGCCAGCAGCCTAAGCAACGAGCAGTACTTC.

This chain connects TRBV19 to TRBJ2-5; 8 bases match TRBD1. CDR1 is LNHDA, CDR2 SQIVND, per germline (reference sequence). CDR3 length: 15 amino acids. Germline trimming cut 5 bases from V and 1 base from J; bases unmatched to any gene: 6. CDR3 in amino acids: CASSGAGGLQETQYF. In DNA, the CDR3 is TGTGCCAGTAGTGGGGCAGGGGGCCTCCAAGAGACCCAGTACTTC.

V is TRBV11-1 and J is TRBJ1-3; D gene uncertain. CDR1 and CDR2 from the germline V gene are SGHAT and FQDESV (reference sequence). There are 16 residues in the CDR3. V was shortened by 5 bases and J by 0 bases, with 14 bases between the two germline ends. This CDR3 reads CASSPGRTSSGNTIYF. The CDR3, as DNA: TGTGCCAGCAGCCCCGGACGTACAAGCTCTGGAAACACCATATATTTT.

The chain has TRBV6-5 and TRBJ2-7; unclear D gene. CDR1 is MNHEY, CDR2 SVGAGI, per germline. The ends were cut back, 3 bases at V and 3 bases at J, with 15 bases in the middle. The CDR3 extends over 15 amino acids. DNA of the CDR3: TGTGCCAGCAGTTATACCACCTCCACCCACTACGAGCAGTACTTC. Its protein is CASSYTTSTHYEQYF.

This clone was seen just once. The chain has TRBV6-5 and TRBJ1-1, with D perhaps matching TRBD1 (5 bases). CDR1 and CDR2 (germline): MNHEY, SVGAGI. This CDR3 has 14 amino acids. V lost 7 bases and J lost 1, with 13 bases in between. The DNA for the CDR3 is TGTGCCAGCACGGGAAAAACAGGGAACACTGAAGCTTTCTTT. Encoded protein: CASTGKTGNTEAFF.

The chain couples TRBV5-8 to TRBJ1-2; 10 bases map to TRBD1. Germline V gives CDR1 SGHTS, CDR2 YDEGEE. Losses at the gene ends were 5 bases for V and 3 bases for J; bases not matched to a gene: 4. CDR3 length: 14 residues. The CDR3 DNA sequence: TGTGCCAGCAGGCAGACAGGGGGCTACTATGGCTACACCTTC. Translation gives CASRQTGGYYGYTF.

The CDR3 reads CASSAASFSTDTQYF. CDR3 DNA: TGTGCCAGCAGTGCCGCTAGCTTTAGCACAGATACGCAGTATTTT. The chain carries TRBV2 and TRBJ2-3; TRBD2 is a possible D gene (5 bases). In germline, CDR1 is SNHLY, CDR2 FYNNEI. The V end was cut by 4 bases, the J end by 0 bases, with 11 bases between. This CDR3 has 15 residues. Full variable domain (outside the CDR3, taken from reference TRBV2 and TRBJ2-3): EPEVTQTPSHQVTQMGQEVILRCVPISNHLYFYWYRQILGQKVEFLVSFYNNEISEKSEIFDDQFSVERPDGSNFTLKIRSTKLEDSAMYFCASSAASFSTDTQYFGPGTRLTVL.

In DNA, the CDR3 is TGTGCCATCAAAGCGGACAGGGATAAGGACTACACCTTC. This gives the protein CAIKADRDKDYTF. V usage is TRBV10-3 and J usage is TRBJ1-2, with TRBD1 matching over 8 bases. The CDR3 extends over 13 amino acids. Germline V gene sequence: CDR1 ENHRY, CDR2 SYGVKD. V was clipped by 7 bases and J by 10 bases; unmatched bases: 11.

The chain is built from TRBV4-1 and TRBJ1-3, with 7 bases matching TRBD1. The germline CDR1 and CDR2 sequences are MGHRA and YSYEKL. V was clipped by 1 base and J by 0 bases; unmatched bases: 3. The CDR3 runs 16 residues. The CDR3 DNA reads TGCGCCAGCAGCCAAGCCAGGGGGAACTCTGGAAACACCATATATTTT. Translation gives CASSQARGNSGNTIYF.

This clone occurred a few times. This chain links TRBV12-5 with TRBJ1-6; D is possibly TRBD1 (6 bases). CDR3 length: 16 residues. Trimming left V 4 bases short and J 7 bases short, with 17 bases between. CDR1 is LGHNT, CDR2 FRNRAP, per germline. CDR3: CASGSWTASMNSPLHF. The CDR3 nucleotides are TGTGCTAGTGGTTCATGGACAGCGTCGATGAATTCACCCCTCCACTTT.

The chain carries TRBV27 and TRBJ1-2; 7 bases align to TRBD1. V lost 2 bases to trimming and J lost 8 bases; unmatched junction nucleotides: 8. Germline V CDR1 and CDR2: MNHEY, SMNVEV (reference sequence). There are 14 residues in the CDR3. The CDR3 is CASSLLRQGQGYTF. The CDR3 nucleotides read TGTGCCAGCAGTTTACTTCGACAGGGTCAGGGCTACACCTTC.

This chain joins TRBV15 and TRBJ2-1; D is unresolved. Germline CDR1 is LNHNV and CDR2 is YYDKDF (reference sequence). V lost 0 bases and J 4 bases, leaving 7 bases between the germline ends. The CDR3 runs 14 residues. The CDR3 here is CATSRDRKYNEQFF. The CDR3 region has the DNA TGTGCCACCAGCAGAGATAGGAAGTACAATGAGCAGTTCTTC.

The CDR3 bases are TGTGCCTCAAAAGGCAGTCCTATGGTGACTGAAGCTTTCTTT. Translation: CASKGSPMVTEAFF. The chain couples TRBV19 to TRBJ1-1; D remains unclear. Germline V gene lookup returns CDR1 LNHDA and CDR2 SQIVND (reference sequence). The V gene lost 11 bases and the J gene lost 5 bases, with 21 bases spanning the gap. This CDR3 is built from 14 residues. Complete variable domain (other parts from reference TRBV19 and TRBJ1-1): DGGITQSPKYLFRKEGQNVTLSCEQNLNHDAMYWYRQDPGQGLRLIYYSQIVNDFQKGDIAEGYSVSREKKESFPLTVTSAQKNPTAFYLCASKGSPMVTEAFFGQGTRLTVV.

The chain recombines TRBV6-5 with TRBJ2-1; 13 positions match TRBD2. Trimming took 7 bases from V and 7 from J; bases not matched to a gene: 7. The CDR3 spans 15 residues. The V gene's germline CDR1 is MNHEY and CDR2 SVGAGI. CDR3 in DNA: TGTGCCAGCACTGGGACTAGCGGGGTGGTAAATGAGCAGTTCTTC. Translation gives CASTGTSGVVNEQFF.

The J gene is TRBJ1-2, the V gene TRBV2; D unclear. V lost 3 bases and J lost 6, with 11 bases in between. The CDR3 has 13 residues. Per the germline V gene, CDR1 is SNHLY and CDR2 is FYNNEI. The CDR3 spells CASSEERMNGYTF. The DNA for the CDR3 is TGTGCCAGCAGTGAGGAGCGGATGAATGGCTACACCTTC. The entire variable domain, with the rest obtained from reference TRBV2 and TRBJ1-2, is as follows: EPEVTQTPSHQVTQMGQEVILRCVPISNHLYFYWYRQILGQKVEFLVSFYNNEISEKSEIFDDQFSVERPDGSNFTLKIRSTKLEDSAMYFCASSEERMNGYTFGSGTRLTVV.

The rearrangement joins TRBV5-5 to TRBJ1-1, with 8 nucleotides matching TRBD1. This CDR3 spans 15 amino acids. CDR1 SGHKS and CDR2 YYEKEE come from the germline V gene (reference sequence). V was pared by 1 base and J by 8 bases, with 10 bases of the junction left unmatched. CDR3 nucleotide sequence: TGTGCCAGCAGCTTGCGGGGGGCGACAGGGGACGAAGCTTTCTTT. It specifies CASSLRGATGDEAFF.

The J gene is TRBJ1-5, the V gene TRBV6-5; D is perhaps TRBD1 (5 bases). From germline, CDR1 is MNHEY and CDR2 SVGAGI. Trimming removed 7 bases at V and 6 bases at J, with 13 bases between. CDR3 length equals 13 residues. The CDR3 protein is CASTTGVGQPQHF. The CDR3 nucleotides read TGTGCCAGCACCACGGGGGTCGGTCAGCCCCAGCATTTT.

The rearrangement uses TRBV6-5 and TRBJ1-5; perhaps TRBD1 as D (5 bases). CDR3 length equals 13 residues. V dropped 6 bases and J dropped 6 bases, with 12 bases sitting between them. Germline V gene data show CDR1 as MNHEY and CDR2 as SVGAGI. The DNA of the CDR3 is TGTGCCAGCAGGGGGGTGGTTGGTCAGCCCCAGCATTTT. It specifies CASRGVVGQPQHF.

The chain is built from TRBV5-1 and TRBJ1-6; perhaps TRBD1 as D (6 bases). This CDR3 has 16 residues. Germline CDR1 SGHRS, CDR2 YFSETQ. V was cut by 0 bases and J by 7 bases, with 14 bases left in between. The CDR3 region has the DNA TGCGCCAGCAGCTTGGGGTTCTCCGGGGGCAATTCACCCCTCCACTTT. It encodes CASSLGFSGGNSPLHF.